This T cell receptor beta chain was profiled in a study of regulatory T cells in long-lasting Graves disease. The authors built TCR beta libraries using iRepertoire HTBI primers and Arm-PCR of CDR3 regions. TCRdb itself ran the multiplex PCR reads through MiXCR, one entry per CDR3 protein. Here the sample spans 700,000 or so distinct CDR3 sequences, around 30% being singletons. Germline V gene lookup returns CDR1 SEHNR and CDR2 FQNEAQ (reference sequence). J lost 4 bases, V lost 6 bases, and 8 bases had no gene match. This CDR3 has 16 amino acids. Study-wide findings and caveats: Relative to new patients (under 1,000), persistent patients exhibited greater sharing of public clonotypes (approximately 2,800).

As to this clonotype: What it binds is not known.

Sample time point: persistent/refractory GD, antithyroid drugs over 5 years with positive TRAb. PBMC-extracted RNA yielded the TCR library. Material: peripheral blood mononuclear cells (PBMCs), obtained when the disease was refractory, from a patient treated with antithyroid drugs. The clonotype originates from a female donor with Graves disease. The rearrangement joins TRBV7-9 to TRBJ2-2; TRBD2 matches 10 bases. CDR3 nucleotides: TGTGCCAGCAGTGGGCTAGCGGGAGTAGTCACCGGGGAGCTGTTTTTT. Translation: CASSGLAGVVTGELFF.